This T cell receptor (beta chain) was recorded in a study of blood T cell repertoires in COVID-19. Study-level information: The United States, Italy and Spain supplied acute and convalescent COVID-19 samples. Sample material is recorded as cDNA or gDNA derived from T cells, B-cell-depleted T cells, or PBMCs.

A single count supports this clone. Authors' processing steps: How many nucleated cells were present was estimated from reference gene primer amplification. TCRdb's table, derived via immunoSEQ multiplex PCR, lists solely in-frame clones and lacks some. V, J and clone size are taken as reported in that table, and D and trimming were inferred from the DNA itself. This table has roughly 120,000 clones, about 90% appearing once. The sequence derives from a human donor in a cohort sampled during active COVID-19. Sequences were obtained from peripheral blood.

The CDR3: CASSVEGRVGGYTF. CDR3 DNA sequence: TGTGCCAGCAGCGTAGAGGGCAGGGTCGGTGGCTACACCTTC. The J gene is TRBJ1-2, the V gene TRBV9; tentatively, D is TRBD1 (5 bases). The CDR3 sequence is 14 residues long. Germline V lookup: CDR1 SGDLS, CDR2 YYNGEE. The V end was cut by 0 bases, the J end by 7 bases, with 13 bases between.